One sample yielded the 10 T cell receptor beta chains listed below, sequenced in a study of blood T cell repertoires in COVID-19 (dated by TCRdb to 2018 to 2021). Library generation was performed with the immunoSEQ multiplex PCR assay. TCRdb took over this immuneACCESS table, retaining in-frame rearrangements with V and J assigned. Such tables are incomplete; in checked studies, under half of the missing clones stem from an unresolved V gene, and the remainder is unexplained. Present in this sample are roughly 80,000 clones, about four fifths of which were seen just once. The top ten clonotypes cover over 35% of the sample. Sequenced input: peripheral blood. The receptor source for this set is an elderly man with acute or convalescent COVID-19.

This chain connects TRBV11-1 to TRBJ1-1; a possible D gene is TRBD1 (6 bases). Germline V gene lookup returns CDR1 SGHAT and CDR2 FQDESV (reference sequence). The germline V and J ends were trimmed by 5 bases and 0 bases, with 16 bases remaining between them. CDR3 size: 16 residues. CDR3 loop: CASSRGAGTMNTEAFF. The DNA of the CDR3 is TGTGCCAGCAGCCGGGGGGCAGGGACCATGAACACTGAAGCTTTCTTT.

The CDR3 region is CASRTSGTRGANVLTF. CDR3 DNA: TGCGCCAGCCGGACTAGCGGGACGCGGGGGGCCAACGTCCTGACTTTC. The rearrangement uses TRBV5-1 and TRBJ2-6, with 12 positions matching TRBD2. V shed 7 bases, J shed 4 bases, and the junction held 6 bases outside the gene matches. The CDR3 has 16 residues. CDR1 SGHRS and CDR2 YFSETQ come from the germline V gene.

The genes are TRBV15 and TRBJ2-3; the match to TRBD2 covers 10 bases. Trimming cost V 3 bases and J 2 bases; bases outside gene matches: 8. This CDR3 spans 17 amino acids. Looked up from germline, CDR1 is LNHNV and CDR2 is YYDKDF (reference sequence). This chain's CDR3 is CATSRELAGAITDTQYF. The CDR3 DNA reads as TGTGCCACCAGCAGGGAGCTAGCGGGAGCAATCACAGATACGCAGTATTTT.

This clone was detected only once. The chain links TRBV9 to TRBJ2-7; 8 bases are a match to TRBD2. Germline CDR1 is SGDLS and CDR2 is YYNGEE. This CDR3 is 15 amino acids long. With V trimmed by 4 bases and J by 5 bases, 11 bases remained unmatched. The CDR3 DNA follows: TGTGCCAGCAGCCCCAGAGCGGGAGATAGGAACGAGCAGTACTTC. As protein: CASSPRAGDRNEQYF.

This sequence joins TRBV3-1 (or the pseudogene TRBV3-2) and TRBJ1-1; no firm D call. From germline, CDR1 is LGHDT and CDR2 YNNKEL (reference sequence). The CDR3 totals 13 residues. Trimming cost V 2 bases and J 7 bases, with 11 bases left between them. CDR3 nucleotide sequence: TGTGCCAGCAGCCAAATGATTAGAGATGAAGCTTTCTTT. Its translation: CASSQMIRDEAFF.

V gene TRBV2 combines with J gene TRBJ2-7, with D possibly being TRBD1 (5 bases). V lost 3 bases, J lost 2 bases, and 11 bases lay in between. Germline V lookup: CDR1 SNHLY, CDR2 FYNNEI. The CDR3 is made up of 14 amino acids. The CDR3 region has the DNA TGTGCCAGCAGTGATACGGAAGGGGCCTACGAGCAGTACTTC. Protein sequence: CASSDTEGAYEQYF.

The V and J genes are TRBV19 and TRBJ1-1, with TRBD1 matching over 9 bases. The CDR3 length is 17 residues. Per germline, CDR1 LNHDA and CDR2 SQIVND (reference sequence). J gave up 3 bases and V 0 bases, and 8 bases lay outside the gene matches. The DNA for the CDR3 is TGTGCCAGTAGTATAGAGGGGGGGACAGGGCTTTACACTGAAGCTTTCTTT. The encoded protein is CASSIEGGTGLYTEAFF.

The chain couples TRBV4-1 to TRBJ2-3; perhaps TRBD1 as D (6 bases). Trimming removed 3 bases from V and 2 bases from J, with 18 bases in between. The CDR3 has 17 amino acids. Germline V gives CDR1 MGHRA, CDR2 YSYEKL. CDR3 DNA sequence: TGCGCCAGCAGCCAGACTCAGGGGCATCGGTCCACAGATACGCAGTATTTT. The encoded protein is CASSQTQGHRSTDTQYF.

V usage is TRBV28 and J usage is TRBJ2-2, with TRBD1 identical over 7 bases. This CDR3 spans 15 amino acids. The J segment lost 2 bases and the V segment lost 8 bases, leaving 8 bases of the junction unmatched. CDR1 and CDR2 from the germline V gene are MDHEN and SYDVKM. This chain's CDR3 is CASHTGALNTGELFF. The CDR3 DNA is TGTGCCAGCCACACAGGGGCTCTCAACACCGGGGAGCTGTTTTTT.

This chain joins TRBV18 and TRBJ1-5; D unresolved. The V end was cut by 2 bases, the J end by 6 bases, with 14 bases between. CDR3 length: 15 residues. CDR1 is KGHSH, CDR2 LQKENI, per germline. The CDR3: CASSPGEGRGQPQHF. CDR3 DNA sequence: TGTGCCAGCTCACCAGGGGAGGGTCGGGGTCAGCCCCAGCATTTT.